The next 24 T cell receptor beta chains were all read from a single sample in a study of tumor-infiltrating lymphocytes in primary liver carcinoma. Reverse transcription of about 500 ng total RNA with a constant-region primer produced TCR beta cDNA. Amplification in three nested multiplex PCR rounds with slightly modified ARM-PCR gave rise to TCR beta libraries. Amplification in the first two PCR rounds was performed using TRBV1-TRBV30 forward primers and a C-beta reverse primer for 10 cycles each. TCRdb re-analysed the multiplex PCR reads in MiXCR, keeping a single row per CDR3 protein. The sample records 250,000 to 350,000 distinct CDR3 sequences, almost 60% being singletons. Germline DNA was extracted alongside blood RNA, which was obtained from unsorted whole blood. The sequencing sample was made of peripheral blood. These receptors were obtained from a woman aged 25 to 39 with primary liver carcinoma and hepatitis B virus infection.

This clonotype showed up many times. The chain uses TRBV5-5 and TRBJ1-5; TRBD1 matches at 7 bases. Per germline, CDR1 SGHKS and CDR2 YYEKEE (reference sequence). CDR3 length equals 14 residues. V dropped 4 bases and J dropped 4; count of bases not matched to a gene: 5. CDR3 nucleotide sequence: TGTGCCAGCAGCACCCTACAGGGGAATCAGCCCCAGCATTTT. It encodes CASSTLQGNQPQHF.

This chain links TRBV5-1 with TRBJ2-7, with a tentative D call TRBD2 (6 bases). V gave up 2 bases and J gave up 7 bases, with 16 bases separating them. The germline CDR1 and CDR2 sequences are SGHRS and YFSETQ. CDR3 length: 14 amino acids. The CDR3 nucleotides are TGCGCCAGCAGCTTAGGGGTCGGGAGCGGAGAGCAGTACTTC. Amino acids: CASSLGVGSGEQYF.

This clonotype was seen a handful of times. The chain links TRBV7-9 to TRBJ1-2; possible D gene TRBD1, 6 bases. Trimming removed 0 bases from V and 7 bases from J, with 12 bases in between. Germline V gene sequence: CDR1 SEHNR, CDR2 FQNEAQ (reference sequence). The length of the CDR3 is 14 residues. The CDR3 reads CASSLASGGTGYTF. The CDR3 DNA reads TGTGCCAGCAGCTTAGCATCGGGGGGCACTGGCTACACCTTC.

In the case of this clonotype: The germline gene is not matched at one end of the junction; a read error may be the cause. V usage is TRBV11-2 and J usage is TRBJ2-1, with TRBD2 matching over 7 bases. Germline V lookup: CDR1 SGHAT, CDR2 FQNNGV. The length of the CDR3 is 16 residues. The CDR3 DNA is TGTGCCCGCAGCTGGGGGGGACCACCGGGGAACAATGAGCAGTTCTTC. As protein: CARSWGGPPGNNEQFF.

Notes on this clonotype: Since a much larger clone is just one base distant, this may be a read error. V usage is TRBV4-2 and J usage is TRBJ2-3; TRBD1 matches at 8 bases. This CDR3 spans 15 amino acids. CDR1 is LGHNA, CDR2 YNFKEQ, per germline. The ends lost 0 bases at V and 2 bases at J; junction bases unmatched: 1. CDR3 nucleotide sequence: TGTGCCAGCAGCCAAGAGACAGGGGTCACAGATACGCAGTATTTT. Protein: CASSQETGVTDTQYF.

Regarding this clonotype: A much bigger clone sits one base away, suggesting this may be a read error. The chain combines TRBV12-3 or TRBV12-4 with TRBJ2-7; 12 nucleotides align to TRBD2. CDR3 length: 15 amino acids. The chain's CDR3 is CGSSMGLAGPYEQYF. CDR3 sequence (DNA): TGTGGCAGCAGCATGGGACTAGCGGGTCCCTACGAGCAGTACTTC.

This clonotype has more than one count but fewer than ten. The chain is built from TRBV6-1 and TRBJ2-6; D is unclear. Germline CDR1 reads MNHNS; CDR2 reads SASEGT. The CDR3 contains 16 residues. The V gene lost 7 bases and the J gene lost 0 bases, with 13 bases spanning the gap. CDR3 sequence (DNA): TGTGCCAGCACTCGGGTTTTCAGCTCTGGGGCCAACGTCCTGACTTTC. Translation: CASTRVFSSGANVLTF.

V gene TRBV6-6 combines with J gene TRBJ1-4; the D gene is possibly TRBD1 (6 bases). The V end lost 6 bases, the J end lost 16 bases, and 15 bases lay between the germline ends. The CDR3 covers 11 residues. Per the germline V gene, CDR1 is MNHNY and CDR2 is SVGAGI (reference sequence). The CDR3 loop reads CASSQGPYPFF. In nucleotides, the CDR3 is TGTGCCAGCAGCCAGGGGCCGTATCCGTTTTTT.

V usage is TRBV13 and J usage is TRBJ2-7, with TRBD1 identical over 10 bases. CDR3 size: 15 residues. CDR1 and CDR2 (germline): PRHDT, FYEKMQ (reference sequence). Unmatched junction bases numbered 7, after V lost 3 bases and J lost 5 bases. For the CDR3, the DNA is TGTGCCAGCAGCTTCCCCGGGACAGGGGTCCACGAGCAGTACTTC. Translated: CASSFPGTGVHEQYF.

This clonotype was counted only a few times. The V gene is TRBV4-3, the J gene TRBJ2-1; 12 bases align to TRBD2. CDR3 length: 17 residues. The germline V gene encodes CDR1 LGHNA and CDR2 YSLEER. The V and J ends lost 1 base and 5 bases, in that order; junction bases with no gene match: 6. The CDR3: CASSQGTSGKWDNEQFF. In DNA form, the CDR3 reads TGCGCCAGCAGCCAAGGGACTAGCGGGAAGTGGGACAATGAGCAGTTCTTC.

The V and J genes are TRBV7-9 and TRBJ1-2; no definite D call. Germline assignment: CDR1 SEHNR and CDR2 FQNEAQ (reference sequence). The CDR3 is 12 amino acids. Trimming stripped 6 bases from V and 9 bases from J, with 14 bases between. The CDR3 spells CASSPTGHRYTF. In DNA, the CDR3 is TGTGCCAGCAGTCCTACCGGTCATCGCTACACCTTC.

Only one count was recorded for this clonotype. The CDR3 ends on some other residue instead of the conserved phenylalanine or tryptophan, so this is likely a read error. The chain couples TRBV11-1 to TRBJ2-7; the D gene could be TRBD1 or TRBD2 (6 bases each). This CDR3 has 15 residues. Germline V gives CDR1 SGHAT, CDR2 FQDESV (reference sequence). This CDR3 is CASSFYTGANYDQYL. The CDR3 region has the DNA TGTGCCAGCAGCTTCTATACGGGGGCGAATTACGACCAGTACTTA.

V and J are TRBV6-5 and TRBJ1-2; 9 positions agree with TRBD1. The CDR3 has 13 amino acids. After removal of 7 bases from V and 8 bases from J, the junction contained 8 bases not matched to a gene. Germline V gene data show CDR1 as MNHEY and CDR2 as SVGAGI. The CDR3 nucleotides read TGTGCCAGCAAGGGGACAGGGACGCCAGGCTACACCTTC. Protein: CASKGTGTPGYTF.

Remarks on this clonotype: A much larger clone lies one base from this, so it may be a read error. The chain joins TRBV6-1 to TRBJ2-7; D possibly corresponds to TRBD1 (5 bases). The CDR3 sequence is 14 residues long. Trimming shortened V by 4 bases and J by 2 bases, and 12 bases separated the two germline ends. CDR1 is MNHNS, CDR2 SASEGT, per germline. The CDR3 region has the DNA TGTGCCAGCAGTGGGTCAGGGCTTACCTACGAGCAGTACTTC. Translation: CASSGSGLTYEQYF.

In its sample, this clonotype was seen many times. This chain connects TRBV29-1 to TRBJ1-2; 8 positions agree with TRBD1. Per germline, CDR1 SQVTM and CDR2 ANQGSEA. V was pared by 6 bases and J by 7 bases, with 16 bases of the junction left unmatched. The length of the CDR3 is 15 residues. The CDR3 sequence is CSVFSDATGERGYTF. CDR3 DNA sequence: TGCAGCGTCTTCTCTGATGCGACAGGGGAACGTGGCTACACCTTC. The variable domain in full, completed from reference TRBV29-1 and TRBJ1-2, reads SAVISQKPSRDICQRGTSLTIQCQVDSQVTMMFWYRQQPGQSLTLIATANQGSEATYESGFVIDKFPISRPNLTFSTLTVSNMSPEDSSIYLCSVFSDATGERGYTFGSGTRLTVV.

The chain couples TRBV6-5 to TRBJ1-5, with D possibly being TRBD1 (5 bases). Germline V gene lookup returns CDR1 MNHEY and CDR2 SVGAGI. The V end lost 3 bases, the J end lost 6 bases, and 12 bases lay between the germline ends. This CDR3 spans 14 amino acids. The CDR3 sequence: CASSYSQGVQPQHF. CDR3 nucleotides: TGTGCCAGCAGTTATTCCCAGGGTGTTCAGCCCCAGCATTTT.

This clonotype was observed a few times. The V call is TRBV12-3 or TRBV12-4, the J call TRBJ2-3; a weak D match, TRBD1 (5 bases). The CDR3 runs to 13 residues. The germline V and J ends were trimmed by 5 bases and 8 bases, with 14 bases remaining between them. The CDR3 is CASSTNERGTQYF. The CDR3 DNA is TGTGCCAGCAGTACCAATGAAAGGGGTACGCAGTATTTT.

Notes on this clonotype: Being one base from a much bigger clone, this may be a read error. In nucleotides, the CDR3 is TGTGCCAGCAGTGATCTCGGACGGAGCTCTGGGACCAACGTCCTGACTTTC. Translated, it gives CASSDLGRSSGTNVLTF. The chain carries TRBV6-1 and TRBJ2-6; the D is unclear. Germline CDR1 is MNHNS and CDR2 is SASEGT. This CDR3 is built from 17 residues.

In its sample, this clonotype was seen a few times. The chain combines TRBV7-9 with TRBJ2-2; TRBD2 matches 9 bases. Looked up from germline, CDR1 is SEHNR and CDR2 is FQNEAQ (reference sequence). Trimming at V came to 3 bases and at J to 8 bases, leaving 7 bases not matched to a gene. CDR3 length: 15 amino acids. In nucleotides, the CDR3 is TGTGCCAGCAGCTTCGCTAGCGGGACTTCGGGGGAGCTGTTTTTT. It translates to CASSFASGTSGELFF.

The chain links TRBV4-1 to TRBJ1-1, with TRBD1 matching 8 bases. V gave up 3 bases and J gave up 1 base; unmatched junction bases: 4. CDR1 is MGHRA and CDR2 is YSYEKL in the germline V gene. This CDR3 contains 15 residues. This chain's CDR3 is CASSHLGQGNTEAFF. The CDR3 nucleotides are TGCGCCAGCAGCCACCTAGGACAGGGGAACACTGAAGCTTTCTTT.

The rearrangement links TRBV6-6 to TRBJ2-1; D is uncertain. Germline-derived CDR1 and CDR2 are MNHNY and SVGAGI (reference sequence). Trimming took off 2 bases at V and 9 bases at J, with 8 bases between the two ends. CDR3 length: 12 amino acids. CDR3 sequence: CASSYPDVEQFF. The CDR3 nucleotides are TGTGCCAGCAGTTACCCGGACGTTGAGCAGTTCTTC.

Concerning this clonotype itself: One junction end disagrees with the germline gene, perhaps due to a read error. The V gene is TRBV11-1, the J gene TRBJ1-6; 7 bases agree with TRBD1. The CDR3 has 16 residues. Germline loops: CDR1 SGHAT, CDR2 FQDESV (reference sequence). CDR3 sequence reads: CSSSSPDRLDGSLLHF. The CDR3, as DNA: TGTTCCAGCAGCTCGCCGGACAGGCTAGATGGATCACTCCTCCACTTT.

The count of this clonotype is one. A read error may be the cause here, since a much bigger clone is one base away. The chain employs TRBV6-5 and TRBJ2-5, with D possibly TRBD2 on 5 matching bases. V was cut by 6 bases and J by 2 bases, with 13 bases left in between. The CDR3 is made up of 14 amino acids. CDR1 MNHEY and CDR2 SVGAGI come from the germline V gene. CDR3 sequence reads: CASRYTSGQETQYF. CDR3 sequence (DNA): TGTGCCAGCAGATACACCAGCGGACAAGAGACCCAGTACTTC.

In the case of this clonotype: An end of the junction differs from the germline gene, which may be a read error. The J gene is TRBJ2-5, the V gene TRBV29-1, with TRBD2 as a possible D gene (5 bases). CDR3 length: 15 residues. The V gene's germline CDR1 is SQVTM and CDR2 ANQGSEA. The CDR3 DNA reads TGCATCGTTGCGTACAGATGGAGGTTCCAAGAGACCCAGTACTTC. It yields the protein CIVAYRWRFQETQYF.